What follows are 18 T cell receptor delta chains derived from one specimen sequenced in a study of gamma-delta T cells after stem cell transplantation. TCRdb re-called clones from the RT-PCR reads using CATT. The sample lists fewer than 3,000 delta-chain clones, under 55% occurring once. Sequenced input: gamma-delta T cells. Source of these receptors: a human donor. It is not recorded whose cells these are; they may come from a transplant donor.

Concerning this clone: Compared with germline, one end of the junction differs, possibly owing to a read error. V and J are TRDV2 and TRDJ1; TRDD3 matches 12 bases. Germline CDR1 and CDR2: GEAIGNYY and EKD. This CDR3 has 19 amino acids. This CDR3 is CACGTLAAGGYDTADNLIF. In DNA, the CDR3 is TGTGCCTGTGGCACCCTGGCGGCTGGGGGATACGATACCGCCGATAACCTCATCTTT.

Concerning this clone itself: A read error is possible here, since a much larger clone lies one base away. The sample holds other DNA sequences that translate to the same CDR3. The chain is built from TRDV2 and TRDJ3; 10 nucleotides agree with TRDD3. The V gene's germline CDR1 is GEAIGNYY and CDR2 EKD. CDR3 size: 24 residues. The CDR3 DNA sequence: TGTGCCTGTGACACCGTACGCCTTTCTACTGGGGGATCCGGGGGCTCCTGGGACACCCGACAAATGTTTTTC. Translation: CACDTVRLSTGGSGGSWDTRQMFF.

The rearrangement uses TRDV2 and TRDJ1, with TRDD3 matching 7 bases. The CDR3 has 14 residues. After removal of 5 bases from V and 1 base from J, the junction contained 6 bases not matched to a gene. CDR1 GEAIGNYY and CDR2 EKD come from the germline V gene. Written as DNA, the CDR3 is TGTGCCTGTGTCCTGCTGGGGGGCACCGATAAACTCATCTTT. This gives the protein CACVLLGGTDKLIF.

This chain links TRDV2 with TRDJ1; weak D call: TRDD3 (6 bases). CDR3 length: 18 amino acids. V was pared by 2 bases and J by 1 base, with 22 bases between. Germline V gene lookup returns CDR1 GEAIGNYY and CDR2 EKD. The CDR3 bases are TGTGCCTGTGACATAACCCCCTCCTGGGTGATACGCACCGATAAACTCATCTTT. It encodes CACDITPSWVIRTDKLIF.

The rearrangement links TRDV2 to TRDJ1, with D hard to call. This CDR3 is 13 amino acids long. V was shortened by 3 bases and J by 8 bases, with 15 bases between the two germline ends. From germline, CDR1 is GEAIGNYY and CDR2 EKD. The CDR3 sequence is CACDRVLEEKLIF. CDR3 sequence (DNA): TGTGCCTGTGACCGCGTCCTGGAGGAAAAACTCATCTTT.

This clone was counted only a few times. The chain is built from TRDV2 and TRDJ3, with TRDD3 matching 7 bases. The CDR3 consists of 19 residues. Losses at the gene ends were 0 bases for V and 0 bases for J; bases not matched to a gene: 7. In germline, CDR1 is GEAIGNYY, CDR2 EKD. In nucleotides, the CDR3 is TGTGCCTGTGACACCGCTGGGGGGATTCGCTCCTGGGACACCCGACAGATGTTTTTC. Translating gives CACDTAGGIRSWDTRQMFF.

Judged by abundance, this clone is large. The genes are TRDV2 and TRDJ1; 7 bases agree with TRDD3. V was pared by 3 bases and J by 0 bases, with 12 bases of the junction left unmatched. The CDR3 has 17 amino acids. CDR1 is GEAIGNYY and CDR2 is EKD in the germline V gene. CDR3 DNA sequence: TGTGCCTGTGACGCCCTAAGCTACTGGGGTGACACCGATAAACTCATCTTT. This gives the protein CACDALSYWGDTDKLIF.

This chain joins TRDV2 and TRDJ1, with TRDD3 identical over 8 bases. Losses at the gene ends were 3 bases for V and 2 bases for J; bases not matched to a gene: 13. The CDR3 runs to 17 residues. The germline V gene has CDR1 GEAIGNYY and CDR2 EKD. CDR3 in amino acids: CACDPLGGPAGTDKLIF. CDR3 nucleotides: TGTGCCTGTGACCCACTGGGGGGTCCCGCTGGAACCGATAAACTCATCTTT.

This clone has just a few counts. This sequence may be a read error, since a much larger clone differs from it by one base. This sequence joins TRDV2 and TRDJ1; 8 nucleotides line up with TRDD3. The CDR3 consists of 14 residues. Germline V lookup: CDR1 GEAIGNYY, CDR2 EKD. For the CDR3, the DNA is TGTGCCTGTAACACCCTCCTGGGGGACGATAAACTCATCTTT. It translates to CACNTLLGDDKLIF.

In this sample, this clone is medium-sized. The gene calls are TRDV2 and TRDJ1; D is unresolved. Per the germline V gene, CDR1 is GEAIGNYY and CDR2 is EKD. V was pared by 3 bases and J by 4 bases, with 17 bases between. The length of the CDR3 is 15 residues. The CDR3 reads CACDGISESRDKLIF. In DNA, the CDR3 is TGTGCCTGTGACGGTATCTCCGAATCGCGCGATAAACTCATCTTT.

Regarding this clone: A much bigger clone sits one base away, suggesting this may be a read error. Additional DNA sequences in this sample encode the identical CDR3. The rearrangement uses TRDV2 and TRDJ1; weak D call: TRDD3 (5 bases). The ends were cut back, 1 base at V and 1 base at J, with 9 bases in the middle. CDR1 is GEAIGNYY and CDR2 is EKD in the germline V gene. The CDR3 runs 14 residues. The CDR3 protein is CACDTLGGTDKLIF. The CDR3 DNA is TGTGCCTGTGACACGCTAGGGGGCACCGATAAACTCATCTTT.

The V and J genes are TRDV2 and TRDJ1, with TRDD3 matching over 10 bases. J gave up 0 bases and V 1 base, and 10 bases lay outside the gene matches. Germline lookup yields CDR1 GEAIGNYY and CDR2 EKD. The CDR3 runs 18 residues. CDR3: CACDTVPTLGDNTDKLIF. The CDR3 coding sequence is TGTGCCTGTGACACGGTTCCGACGCTGGGGGATAACACCGATAAACTCATCTTT.

This clone is judged large. The V call is TRDV2, the J call TRDJ1, with D perhaps given as TRDD2 or TRDD3 (5 bases each). Trimming removed 3 bases from V and 1 base from J, with 14 bases in between. Germline V gives CDR1 GEAIGNYY, CDR2 EKD. The CDR3 contains 15 residues. The CDR3 DNA is TGTGCCTGTGACCCCCTTCTGGGATTCACCGATAAACTCATCTTT. It is translated as CACDPLLGFTDKLIF.

This clone showed up just a few times. The chain couples TRDV2 to TRDJ1; 10 positions match TRDD3. J was trimmed by 2 bases and V by 0 bases; bases with no gene match: 17. The CDR3 totals 20 residues. CDR1 is GEAIGNYY and CDR2 is EKD in the germline V gene. The CDR3 DNA follows: TGTGCCTGTGACACCCTGCATGCGGGGGATACGGGAGGTGATACCGATAAACTCATCTTT. This sequence encodes CACDTLHAGDTGGDTDKLIF.

As to this clone: One base separates it from a far larger clone, so it is likely a read error. Additional DNA sequences in this sample encode the identical CDR3. The genes are TRDV2 and TRDJ1, with 12 bases matching TRDD3. The CDR3 extends over 19 amino acids. Germline V CDR1 and CDR2: GEAIGNYY, EKD. CDR3: CACDPVLGDTFRYTDKLIF. The DNA for the CDR3 is TGTGCCTGTGACCCAGTACTGGGGGATACTTTCCGGTACACCGATAAGCTCATCTTT.

This clone was observed a single time. The chain recombines TRDV2 with TRDJ1; the match to TRDD3 covers 7 bases. Germline V gene data show CDR1 as GEAIGNYY and CDR2 as EKD. With 3 bases clipped from V and 4 bases from J, the junction kept 13 bases outside the gene matches. The CDR3 spans 16 residues. The CDR3 DNA follows: TGTGCCTGTGACTCGATTCTAGTGGGGGAAAACGATAAACTCATCTTT. This gives the protein CACDSILVGENDKLIF.

This clone has only one observation. One end of the junction does not line up with germline, which may come from a read error. The V call is TRDV2, the J call TRDJ1, with unresolved D. CDR3 length equals 16 residues. Germline V gives CDR1 GEAIGNYY, CDR2 EKD. CDR3 coding DNA: TGTGCCTGTGACACCGTCACCCCGTTAAACACCGGTAAACTCATCTTT. It encodes CACDTVTPLNTGKLIF.

This clone has only a few counts. This sequence may be a read error, since a much larger clone differs from it by one base. V usage is TRDV2 and J usage is TRDJ1, with 8 bases matching TRDD3. CDR3 length equals 16 residues. Germline-derived CDR1 and CDR2 are GEAIGNYY and EKD. The CDR3: CACGTLFVGDTDKLIF. CDR3 bases: TGTGCCTGTGGCACCCTATTTGTGGGGGATACCGATAAACTCATCTTT.